This T cell receptor (beta chain) was documented in a study of T cell clonality in common variable immunodeficiency. Assay: immunoSEQ multiplex PCR; the TCRdb copy retains only in-frame clones and omits some. The table lists about 50,000 clones, with no singletons. This clone was seen ten or more times. Both groups were predominantly of Caucasian heritage. Blood samples were heparinized, about 5 to 9 ml per donor. Input material: peripheral blood mononuclear cells. The TCR comes from a person aged 18-70 years in good health.

Partial CDR3 DNA: TGCAGCGTTTTACCGGTAGATAGCAATCAGCCC. Translated: CSVLPVDSNQP. The whole CDR3 region reads CSVLPVDSNQPQHF. The J gene is TRBJ1-5, the V gene TRBV29-1; D is ambiguous. The CDR3 end is not reached by the read, which stops 3 residues before it; the germline J gene fills it in. V lost 5 bases, J lost 0 bases, and 11 bases lay in between. The germline V gene has CDR1 SQVTM and CDR2 ANQGSEA. This CDR3 spans 14 amino acids.